The 8 T cell receptor beta chains listed next were all sequenced from one sample in a study of a mutant IDH1 vaccine in newly diagnosed glioma. The assay was immunoSEQ multiplex PCR, and TCRdb's table has in-frame clones only and misses some. The data contain about 68,000 clones, around 74% of them seen just once; the ten biggest clones take up about 7.5%. The sample's time point: baseline, week 1 (first vaccination visit). Treatment meaning: pre-vaccination baseline after standard-of-care therapy. The starting material was PBMCs, obtained from a glioma patient treated with radiotherapy, temozolomide or both. These receptors all stem from a man aged 45-65 years with glioma.

This rearrangement joins TRBV29-1 to TRBJ1-2, with TRBD1 matching over 10 bases. V shed 2 bases and J 7 bases; nucleotides not matched to a gene: 7. The germline V gene has CDR1 SQVTM and CDR2 ANQGSEA. This CDR3 has 14 residues. The chain's CDR3 is CSVELGQGRGGYTF. CDR3 nucleotide sequence: TGCAGCGTTGAATTGGGACAGGGGAGGGGTGGCTACACCTTC.

The J gene is TRBJ1-1, the V gene TRBV19; D is unclear. CDR3 length: 13 residues. Per the germline V gene, CDR1 is LNHDA and CDR2 is SQIVND (reference sequence). Trimming stripped 5 bases from V and 3 bases from J, with 10 bases between. DNA for the CDR3: TGTGCCAGTAGTGTGCAGGTCTACACTGAAGCTTTCTTT. Translated, it gives CASSVQVYTEAFF.

This sequence joins TRBV5-4 and TRBJ1-4, with a tentative D call TRBD1 (6 bases). This CDR3 has 15 residues. The germline CDR1 and CDR2 sequences are SGHNT and YYREEE (reference sequence). The V end was cut by 0 bases, the J end by 8 bases, with 14 bases between. The chain's CDR3 is CASSLGTGSGEKLFF. The CDR3 coding sequence is TGTGCCAGCAGCTTGGGAACAGGGTCGGGCGAAAAACTGTTTTTT.

The chain combines TRBV19 with TRBJ2-5; tentative D call: TRBD1 (6 bases). CDR1 and CDR2 (germline): LNHDA, SQIVND (reference sequence). Trimming took off 2 bases at V and 7 bases at J, with 11 bases between the two ends. The CDR3 contains 13 residues. The CDR3 region is CASSILEGGTQYF. CDR3 DNA: TGTGCCAGTAGTATACTCGAAGGGGGGACCCAGTACTTC.

The chain employs TRBV25-1 and TRBJ1-1; 8 bases match TRBD1. Germline V gives CDR1 MGHDK, CDR2 SYGVNS. After removal of 5 bases from V and 1 base from J, the junction contained 3 bases not matched to a gene. The CDR3 is 14 amino acids. The CDR3 region is CASSRTGRNTEAFF. CDR3 sequence (DNA): TGTGCCAGCAGTCGGACAGGGAGGAACACTGAAGCTTTCTTT.

The chain is built from TRBV11-2 and TRBJ2-7; D gene ambiguous. The V gene lost 1 base and the J gene lost 5 bases, with 15 bases spanning the gap. The CDR3 is made up of 15 amino acids. Germline CDR1 and CDR2: SGHAT and FQNNGV. Here the CDR3 DNA reads TGTGCCAGCAGCTTAGGGACGACCCGAGGCCACGAGCAGTACTTC. Translated, it gives CASSLGTTRGHEQYF.

This chain connects TRBV6-5 to TRBJ2-5; 7 bases are a match to TRBD2. The germline CDR1 and CDR2 sequences are MNHEY and SVGAGI. With V trimmed by 8 bases and J by 3 bases, 0 bases remained unmatched. The CDR3 runs to 11 residues. The CDR3 DNA follows: TGTGCCAGCGCGGGGGAAGAGACCCAGTACTTC. Protein sequence: CASAGEETQYF.

The gene calls are TRBV6-1 and TRBJ1-1; D is possibly TRBD1 (5 bases). Germline V gene lookup returns CDR1 MNHNS and CDR2 SASEGT. This CDR3 has 14 amino acids. Trimming removed 4 bases from V and 3 bases from J, with 12 bases in between. The CDR3 spells CASSVGQGHTEAFF. CDR3 nucleotide sequence: TGTGCCAGCAGTGTAGGGCAGGGCCACACTGAAGCTTTCTTT.